This is a list of T cell receptor beta chains from one sample in a study of T-cell memory formation after mild COVID-19. MiXCR, run by TCRdb on the 5' RACE reads, gives a single entry per CDR3 protein. The sample includes approximately 480,000 distinct CDR3 sequences, 15% to 20% of them seen just once. Sequencing input: PBMCs or a T cell subset sorted from them (not recorded which). The receptors were gathered from an adult woman who had mild COVID-19 (a few samples of this study predate the infection). Cell type and time point are not known. The CDR3 runs from the conserved cysteine through the conserved F or W. The order of the fields is V gene, J gene, D gene, clone size, CDR3 protein, CDR3 DNA. A D gene is named only where the DNA matches it firmly. Size is stated for part of the rows, as once, few or many counts, or as a class when the clone is expanded.

V: TRBV9
J: TRBJ1-4
D: .
size: .
CDR3: CASSVGQPSEKLFF
DNA: TGTGCCAGCAGCGTAGGCCAGCCCAGTGAAAAACTGTTTTTT

V: TRBV29-1
J: TRBJ2-7
D: TRBD1
size: .
CDR3: CSVPPDRGIGEQYF
DNA: TGCAGCGTCCCGCCGGACAGGGGGATCGGCGAGCAGTACTTC

V: TRBV20-1
J: TRBJ2-5
D: TRBD1
size: many
CDR3: CSADGTGGNQETQYF
DNA: TGCAGTGCCGACGGGACAGGGGGTAATCAAGAGACCCAGTACTTC

V: TRBV18
J: TRBJ2-2
D: .
size: .
CDR3: CASSPPGKVAGELFF
DNA: TGTGCCAGCTCACCTCCGGGGAAGGTCGCCGGGGAGCTGTTTTTT

V: TRBV21-1
J: TRBJ2-1
D: .
size: .
CDR3: CASSKTGPRGTPKDEQFF
DNA: TGTGCCAGCAGCAAAACGGGTCCCAGGGGGACGCCCAAGGATGAGCAGTTCTTC

V: TRBV29-1
J: TRBJ2-1
D: TRBD2
size: .
CDR3: CSVEIGLARGEQFF
DNA: TGCAGCGTTGAAATTGGACTAGCCCGTGGTGAGCAGTTCTTC

V: TRBV30
J: TRBJ2-3
D: .
size: .
CDR3: CAWSAPGLITDTQYF
DNA: TGTGCCTGGAGTGCGCCGGGACTCATCACAGATACGCAGTATTTT

V: TRBV5-1
J: TRBJ2-5
D: .
size: few
CDR3: CASSLHRYSDSQETQYF
DNA: TGCGCCAGCAGCTTGCATAGGTATAGCGACAGTCAAGAGACCCAGTACTTC

V: TRBV7-6
J: TRBJ2-5
D: TRBD1
size: many
CDR3: CASSPRTGEETQYF
DNA: TGTGCCAGCAGCCCGCGGACAGGGGAAGAGACCCAGTACTTC

V: TRBV6-6
J: TRBJ2-5
D: TRBD1
size: once
CDR3: CASTNPGQGETQYF
DNA: TGTGCCAGCACCAACCCCGGACAGGGGGAGACCCAGTACTTC

V: TRBV5-1
J: TRBJ2-5
D: TRBD2
size: few
CDR3: CASSRSSGGQETQYF
DNA: TGCGCCAGCAGCCGATCTAGCGGGGGACAAGAGACCCAGTACTTC

V: TRBV9
J: TRBJ1-5
D: .
size: .
CDR3: CASSVDNGNQPQHF
DNA: TGTGCCAGCAGCGTAGACAATGGCAATCAGCCCCAGCATTTT

V: TRBV7-2
J: TRBJ1-2
D: .
size: .
CDR3: CASVSQMNYGYTF
DNA: TGTGCCAGCGTCTCCCAGATGAACTATGGCTACACCTTC

V: TRBV7-2
J: TRBJ2-3
D: .
size: few
CDR3: CASSFTATDTQYF
DNA: TGTGCCAGCAGCTTTACTGCCACAGATACGCAGTATTTT

V: TRBV7-6
J: TRBJ1-2
D: TRBD1
size: .
CDR3: CASSRPGTESYTF
DNA: TGTGCCAGCAGCCGTCCCGGGACAGAATCCTACACCTTC

V: TRBV7-3
J: TRBJ2-1
D: .
size: many
CDR3: CASSLGPPNEQFF
DNA: TGTGCCAGCAGCTTAGGGCCCCCAAATGAGCAGTTCTTC

V: TRBV7-2
J: TRBJ1-2
D: .
size: few
CDR3: CASSLAAQSSYGYTF
DNA: TGTGCCAGCAGCTTAGCTGCCCAGTCTTCCTATGGCTACACCTTC

V: TRBV25-1
J: TRBJ2-5
D: .
size: .
CDR3: CASRRESETQYF
DNA: TGTGCCAGCAGACGGGAGTCGGAGACCCAGTACTTC

V: TRBV12-3/TRBV12-4
J: TRBJ2-7
D: .
size: few
CDR3: CASSRAGVYEQYF
DNA: TGTGCCAGCAGTCGCGCAGGGGTCTACGAGCAGTACTTC

V: TRBV10-3
J: TRBJ1-1
D: .
size: large
CDR3: CAISEPGEGAFF
DNA: TGTGCCATCAGTGAACCGGGGGAAGGAGCTTTCTTT

V: TRBV11-2
J: TRBJ2-5
D: .
size: .
CDR3: CASSLDRQVAF
DNA: TGTGCCAGCAGCTTAGACAGACAAGTGGCCTTC

V: TRBV6-6
J: TRBJ1-5
D: .
size: .
CDR3: CASSYSSGGSNQPQHF
DNA: TGTGCCAGCAGTTACTCGAGCGGGGGAAGCAATCAGCCCCAGCATTTT

V: TRBV24-1
J: TRBJ2-3
D: TRBD2
size: many
CDR3: CATSDTRTSGSTDTQYF
DNA: TGTGCCACCAGTGATACTAGGACTAGCGGGAGCACAGATACGCAGTATTTT

V: TRBV7-3
J: TRBJ2-3
D: .
size: .
CDR3: CASSPTGGGGTDTQYF
DNA: TGTGCCAGCAGCCCTACGGGGGGCGGGGGCACAGATACGCAGTATTTT

V: TRBV5-1
J: TRBJ2-5
D: .
size: .
CDR3: CASSLAWGSQETQYF
DNA: TGCGCCAGCAGCTTGGCCTGGGGGAGCCAAGAGACCCAGTACTTC

V: TRBV12-3/TRBV12-4
J: TRBJ2-1
D: .
size: many
CDR3: CASSLAGVNRNEQFF
DNA: TGTGCCAGCAGTTTAGCGGGAGTTAATAGGAATGAGCAGTTCTTC

V: TRBV19
J: TRBJ2-1
D: .
size: .
CDR3: CASSMWGEQFF
DNA: TGTGCCAGTAGTATGTGGGGTGAGCAGTTCTTC

V: TRBV12-3/TRBV12-4
J: TRBJ1-5
D: TRBD1
size: .
CDR3: CASSFVGQGSQPQHF
DNA: TGTGCCAGCAGTTTTGTCGGACAGGGTAGTCAGCCCCAGCATTTT

V: TRBV30
J: TRBJ2-7
D: .
size: few
CDR3: CAWSSLREQYF
DNA: TGTGCCTGGAGTAGTCTTAGGGAGCAGTACTTC

V: TRBV18
J: TRBJ2-7
D: TRBD1
size: .
CDR3: CASSWTGGTYEQYF
DNA: TGTGCCAGCTCCTGGACAGGGGGAACCTACGAGCAGTACTTC

V: TRBV12-3/TRBV12-4
J: TRBJ2-7
D: .
size: many
CDR3: CASRLAGAGEQYF
DNA: TGTGCCAGCCGCCTCGCGGGGGCAGGCGAGCAGTACTTC

V: TRBV18
J: TRBJ1-1
D: .
size: many
CDR3: CASSPPGNTEAFF
DNA: TGTGCCAGCTCACCACCCGGGAACACTGAAGCTTTCTTT

V: TRBV19
J: TRBJ1-2
D: TRBD1
size: .
CDR3: CASSTDRDTNYGYTF
DNA: TGTGCCAGTAGTACTGACAGGGATACTAACTATGGCTACACCTTC

V: TRBV5-1
J: TRBJ2-3
D: TRBD2
size: .
CDR3: CASSLRAGKGTDTQYF
DNA: TGCGCCAGCAGCTTGCGAGCGGGGAAGGGGACAGATACGCAGTATTTT

V: TRBV27
J: TRBJ1-5
D: TRBD1
size: .
CDR3: CASTGGPNQPQHF
DNA: TGTGCCAGCACAGGGGGCCCTAATCAGCCCCAGCATTTT

V: TRBV4-2
J: TRBJ2-1
D: .
size: .
CDR3: CASTGVGAGNEQFF
DNA: TGTGCCAGCACCGGCGTTGGCGCGGGCAATGAGCAGTTCTTC

V: TRBV6-5
J: TRBJ1-1
D: TRBD1
size: .
CDR3: CASHSGGQGGTEAFF
DNA: TGTGCCAGCCACTCCGGGGGACAGGGAGGGACTGAAGCTTTCTTT

V: TRBV5-1
J: TRBJ2-3
D: .
size: .
CDR3: CASSFPRGAGTDTQYF
DNA: TGCGCCAGCAGCTTTCCGAGGGGGGCCGGCACAGATACGCAGTATTTT

V: TRBV6-1
J: TRBJ2-7
D: .
size: .
CDR3: CASSERGAIDEQYF
DNA: TGTGCCAGCAGTGAACGGGGGGCGATCGACGAGCAGTACTTC

V: TRBV12-3/TRBV12-4
J: TRBJ2-7
D: .
size: many
CDR3: CASRRQPNSYEQYF
DNA: TGTGCCAGCAGGAGGCAGCCAAATTCCTACGAGCAGTACTTC

V: TRBV5-4
J: TRBJ2-4
D: TRBD2
size: .
CDR3: CASSPETSGGAHIQYF
DNA: TGTGCCAGCAGCCCGGAAACTAGCGGGGGGGCGCACATTCAGTACTTC

V: TRBV6-2/TRBV6-3
J: TRBJ2-1
D: .
size: .
CDR3: CASSYLPSIFEQFF
DNA: TGTGCCAGCAGTTACTTACCTAGCATCTTTGAGCAGTTCTTC

V: TRBV5-8
J: TRBJ1-1
D: .
size: few
CDR3: CASSLAPGVSEAFF
DNA: TGTGCCAGCAGCTTGGCCCCAGGGGTCTCTGAAGCTTTCTTT

V: TRBV11-2
J: TRBJ2-3
D: TRBD2
size: .
CDR3: CASSLIAGPSTDTQYF
DNA: TGTGCCAGCAGCCTAATAGCGGGACCTAGCACAGATACGCAGTATTTT

V: TRBV10-3
J: TRBJ2-1
D: TRBD2
size: few
CDR3: CATRAGGPVEEQFF
DNA: TGTGCCACCAGAGCGGGAGGACCGGTTGAAGAGCAGTTCTTC

V: TRBV11-2
J: TRBJ2-1
D: .
size: few
CDR3: CASSLQGSGYNEQFF
DNA: TGTGCCAGCAGCTTACAGGGGAGTGGTTACAATGAGCAGTTCTTC

V: TRBV2
J: TRBJ1-1
D: .
size: few
CDR3: CASSEMGNTEAFF
DNA: TGTGCCAGCAGTGAGATGGGAAACACTGAAGCTTTCTTT

V: TRBV18
J: TRBJ2-1
D: .
size: few
CDR3: CASSPLGTQDNEQFF
DNA: TGTGCCAGCTCACCACTTGGGACGCAGGACAATGAGCAGTTCTTC

V: TRBV7-9
J: TRBJ1-2
D: TRBD1
size: few
CDR3: CASSLKGARNTF
DNA: TGTGCCAGCAGCCTGAAGGGGGCGCGGAACACCTTC

V: TRBV24-1
J: TRBJ2-1
D: .
size: .
CDR3: CATSRLGGRYNEQFF
DNA: TGTGCCACCAGTAGGCTCGGGGGCCGCTACAATGAGCAGTTCTTC

V: TRBV3-1
J: TRBJ1-1
D: .
size: .
CDR3: CASSQVQGHTEAFF
DNA: TGTGCCAGCAGCCAAGTACAGGGACACACTGAAGCTTTCTTT

V: TRBV10-3
J: TRBJ1-3
D: .
size: many
CDR3: CAISENQHTRNTIYF
DNA: TGTGCCATCAGTGAGAATCAGCACACCCGAAACACCATATATTTT

V: TRBV29-1
J: TRBJ1-4
D: .
size: .
CDR3: CSVEDRLELFF
DNA: TGCAGCGTTGAAGATCGTTTGGAACTGTTTTTT